These 30 T cell receptor beta chains originate from one sample sequenced in a study of blood T cell repertoires in COVID-19. Here immunoSEQ multiplex PCR was the method, and the copy in TCRdb shows in-frame clones only, minus some. The sample yields about 80,000 clones, approximately 88% seen once. The sequenced sample consisted of peripheral blood. These receptors were taken from a woman over 75 with acute or convalescent COVID-19.

Details on this clone: This sample includes further DNA sequences coding for the same CDR3. This chain links TRBV7-3 with TRBJ2-3; TRBD2 matches 9 bases. The CDR3 length is 15 residues. Per the germline V gene, CDR1 is SGHTA and CDR2 is FQGTGA. The ends lost 0 bases at V and 3 bases at J; junction bases unmatched: 1. CDR3 sequence reads: CASSLTSGGTDTQYF. In DNA, the CDR3 is TGTGCCAGCAGCTTAACGAGCGGGGGGACAGATACGCAGTATTTT.

This rearrangement joins TRBV30 to TRBJ1-1; 7 bases are a match to TRBD1. Germline CDR1 reads GTSNPN; CDR2 reads SVGIG (reference sequence). Trimming at V came to 5 bases and at J to 4 bases, leaving 7 bases not matched to a gene. The CDR3 spans 13 residues. CDR3 amino acids: CAWLLSGGTEAFF. The CDR3 DNA is TGTGCCTGGTTACTCTCAGGGGGCACTGAAGCTTTCTTT. Filled out from reference TRBV30 and TRBJ1-1, the complete variable domain reads SQTIHQWPATLVQPVGSPLSLECTVEGTSNPNLYWYRQAAGRGLQLLFYSVGIGQISSEVPQNLSASRPQDRQFILSSKKLLLSDSGFYLCAWLLSGGTEAFFGQGTRLTVV.

V gene TRBV15 combines with J gene TRBJ2-5; D is uncertain. The length of the CDR3 is 12 residues. Trimming stripped 5 bases from V and 5 bases from J, with 9 bases between. Germline V gene sequence: CDR1 LNHNV, CDR2 YYDKDF (reference sequence). CDR3 amino acids: CATSADLETQYF. The CDR3 DNA sequence: TGTGCCACCAGCGCAGATCTGGAGACCCAGTACTTC.

The gene calls are TRBV3-1 (or the pseudogene TRBV3-2) and TRBJ1-1; 8 bases agree with TRBD1. CDR3 size: 16 residues. V lost 1 base, J lost 5 bases, and 9 bases stayed unmatched. Germline loops: CDR1 LGHDT, CDR2 YNNKEL (reference sequence). This chain's CDR3 is CASSQAGGQLGTEAFF. The DNA for the CDR3 is TGTGCCAGCAGCCAAGCAGGGGGCCAATTGGGAACTGAAGCTTTCTTT.

The rearrangement links TRBV3-1 (or the pseudogene TRBV3-2) to TRBJ1-2, with TRBD1 matching over 10 bases. With V trimmed by 2 bases and J by 8 bases, 5 bases remained unmatched. The CDR3 runs 14 residues. Germline values: CDR1 LGHDT, CDR2 YNNKEL (reference sequence). The CDR3 region has the DNA TGTGCCAGCAGCCAACGACAGGGGGCGCAGGGCTACACCTTC. This sequence encodes CASSQRQGAQGYTF.

The J gene is TRBJ1-5, the V gene TRBV18; 8 nucleotides match TRBD1. Per germline, CDR1 KGHSH and CDR2 LQKENI. J was trimmed by 6 bases and V by 3 bases; bases with no gene match: 4. This CDR3 has 14 residues. DNA of the CDR3: TGTGCCAGCTCACCCGGGACAGGAAGTCAGCCCCAGCATTTT. It is translated as CASSPGTGSQPQHF.

The chain links TRBV27 to TRBJ1-6; a possible D gene is TRBD1 (5 bases). The CDR3 has 15 residues. V was clipped by 5 bases and J by 4 bases, with 12 bases between them. Germline CDR1 MNHEY, CDR2 SMNVEV (reference sequence). The CDR3 sequence: CASSTPTEYNSPLHF. The CDR3 DNA reads as TGTGCCAGCAGTACCCCGACAGAGTATAATTCACCCCTCCACTTT.

This clone was observed once. The chain couples TRBV20-1 to TRBJ1-3; D ambiguous. Germline CDR1 DFQATT, CDR2 SNEGSKA (reference sequence). CDR3 size: 15 residues. Trimming left V 3 bases short and J 0 bases short, with 12 bases between. DNA for the CDR3: TGCAGTGCTAGTGACCGGTCCCTCTCTGGAAACACCATATATTTT. Its translation: CSASDRSLSGNTIYF.

V is TRBV7-3 and J is TRBJ2-1, with TRBD2 matching 12 bases. This CDR3 contains 16 residues. The V gene's germline CDR1 is SGHTA and CDR2 FQGTGA. V was pared by 5 bases and J by 3 bases, with 5 bases of the junction left unmatched. The CDR3: CASSPRLAGDYNEQFF. The CDR3 DNA is TGTGCCAGCAGCCCCAGACTAGCGGGAGACTACAATGAGCAGTTCTTC. The variable domain in full, with the rest retrieved from reference TRBV7-3 and TRBJ2-1, is GAGVSQTPSNKVTEKGKYVELRCDPISGHTALYWYRQSLGQGPEFLIYFQGTGAADDSGLPNDRFFAVRPEGSVSTLKIQRTERGDSAVYLCASSPRLAGDYNEQFFGPGTRLTVL.

The chain has TRBV11-2 and TRBJ2-2; perhaps TRBD2 as D (5 bases). V shed 10 bases and J shed 3 bases, with 9 bases lying between them. Germline V gene data show CDR1 as SGHAT and CDR2 as FQNNGV. CDR3 length: 12 amino acids. Here the CDR3 DNA reads TGTGCCACCCTGAGGGACACCGGGGAGCTGTTTTTT. The encoded protein is CATLRDTGELFF.

The genes are TRBV30 and TRBJ2-7; D might be TRBD1 (5 bases). The CDR3 is 16 residues long. Trimming cost V 2 bases and J 7 bases, with 24 bases left between them. CDR1 is GTSNPN, CDR2 SVGIG, per germline (reference sequence). The DNA of the CDR3 is TGTGCCTGGAGTCGTAATGCAGGGTACGTGCTGGAAGAGCAGTACTTC. Protein product: CAWSRNAGYVLEEQYF.

The chain combines TRBV6-5 with TRBJ2-7, with D possibly being TRBD2 (6 bases). The length of the CDR3 is 13 residues. The V gene's germline CDR1 is MNHEY and CDR2 SVGAGI. V was trimmed by 6 bases and J by 5 bases, leaving 14 bases between them. The CDR3 loop reads CASRRRGGDEQYF. The DNA for the CDR3 is TGTGCCAGCAGACGGCGGGGAGGTGACGAGCAGTACTTC.

This clone was seen a handful of times. The chain has TRBV6-2 or TRBV6-3 and TRBJ2-1, with TRBD1 identical over 9 bases. Losses at the gene ends were 4 bases for V and 2 bases for J; bases not matched to a gene: 6. Germline CDR1 reads MNHEY; CDR2 reads SVGEGT. The CDR3 sequence is 16 residues long. The DNA for the CDR3 is TGTGCCAGCAGTTCTCTCACAGGGGGCCCCTACAATGAGCAGTTCTTC. Protein sequence: CASSSLTGGPYNEQFF.

This clone has only a few counts. V is TRBV11-2 and J is TRBJ2-3, with 8 bases aligning to TRBD2. CDR3 size: 16 residues. From germline, CDR1 is SGHAT and CDR2 FQNNGV. V was clipped by 5 bases and J by 1 base; unmatched bases: 8. CDR3 nucleotides: TGTGCCAGCAGCCTAAGGACTAGCTGGGGCACAGATACGCAGTATTTT. It is translated as CASSLRTSWGTDTQYF.

This chain links TRBV3-1 (or the pseudogene TRBV3-2) with TRBJ2-3; the match to TRBD1 covers 8 bases. Germline loops: CDR1 LGHDT, CDR2 YNNKEL (reference sequence). The CDR3 contains 17 residues. V lost 0 bases to trimming and J lost 5 bases; unmatched junction nucleotides: 10. Here the CDR3 DNA reads TGTGCCAGCAGCCAAGATCTTCGGACAGGGCTCCAAGATACGCAGTATTTT. This sequence encodes CASSQDLRTGLQDTQYF.

The V gene is TRBV20-1, the J gene TRBJ1-3; a possible D gene is TRBD1 (5 bases). Germline V gives CDR1 DFQATT, CDR2 SNEGSKA (reference sequence). Trimming cost V 3 bases and J 11 bases, with 23 bases left between them. This CDR3 spans 15 amino acids. CDR3 loop: CSASRAGQGGGAIYF. The DNA for the CDR3 is TGCAGTGCTAGTCGCGCGGGCCAGGGTGGAGGGGCCATATATTTT.

This clone was seen only once. The chain recombines TRBV4-2 with TRBJ2-5; TRBD2 might be the D (6 bases). V shed 4 bases and J shed 2 bases, with 11 bases lying between them. The CDR3 is 14 residues long. CDR1 is LGHNA, CDR2 YNFKEQ, per germline. CDR3 coding DNA: TGTGCCAGCAGCCGGATAGCGGTTCAAGAGACCCAGTACTTC. Protein: CASSRIAVQETQYF.

The J gene is TRBJ1-2, the V gene TRBV6-5, with 8 bases identical to TRBD1. Losses at the gene ends were 6 bases for V and 7 bases for J; bases not matched to a gene: 7. Germline V gene lookup returns CDR1 MNHEY and CDR2 SVGAGI. CDR3 length: 13 residues. CDR3 sequence: CASSRRTGSGYTF. DNA of the CDR3: TGTGCCAGCAGCCGACGGACAGGGAGTGGCTACACCTTC.

The rearrangement joins TRBV5-5 to TRBJ2-1; 8 bases are a match to TRBD2. CDR3 length: 15 residues. Germline assignment: CDR1 SGHKS and CDR2 YYEKEE (reference sequence). V shed 1 base, J shed 9 bases, and the junction held 9 bases outside the gene matches. The CDR3: CASSLIAGGQVEQFF. The CDR3 region has the DNA TGTGCCAGCAGCTTGATCGCGGGGGGACAAGTTGAGCAGTTCTTC.

The V and J genes are TRBV21-1 and TRBJ1-4; the D call TRBD1 from the table was never checked on the DNA. TRBV21-1 is labeled a pseudogene. This CDR3 has 17 amino acids. The DNA of the CDR3 is TGTGCCAGCAGCAAAAGGAGACCAGGGGCCCTAAATGAAAAACTGTTTTTT. The encoded protein is CASSKRRPGALNEKLFF.

This clone was found once. The chain couples TRBV5-6 to TRBJ2-5; possible D gene TRBD2, 5 bases. Germline lookup yields CDR1 SGHDT and CDR2 YYEEEE. Trimming shortened V by 0 bases and J by 3 bases, and 6 bases separated the two germline ends. The CDR3 is 13 amino acids. The CDR3 bases are TGTGCCAGCAGCTTGGTCGGGGAAGAGACCCAGTACTTC. Translated: CASSLVGEETQYF.

The chain has TRBV29-1 and TRBJ1-1; a weak D match, TRBD1 (5 bases). This CDR3 spans 11 amino acids. Trimming took 7 bases from V and 1 from J, leaving 7 bases between them. Germline assignment: CDR1 SQVTM and CDR2 ANQGSEA. The CDR3 spells CSGQRNTEAFF. The CDR3 DNA is TGCAGCGGACAGAGGAACACTGAAGCTTTCTTT.

V and J are TRBV5-1 and TRBJ2-7, with TRBD2 as a possible D gene (5 bases). Trimming removed 4 bases from V and 5 bases from J, with 13 bases in between. The germline gives CDR1 SGHRS, CDR2 YFSETQ. The CDR3 covers 13 residues. CDR3 region: CASSPRGFDEQYF. The CDR3 DNA reads as TGCGCCAGCAGCCCCCGCGGGTTTGACGAGCAGTACTTC. The full variable domain, its missing parts supplied by reference TRBV5-1 and TRBJ2-7, is KAGVTQTPRYLIKTRGQQVTLSCSPISGHRSVSWYQQTPGQGLQFLFEYFSETQRNKGNFPGRFSGRQFSNSRSEMNVSTLELGDSALYLCASSPRGFDEQYFGPGTRLTVT.

The V and J genes are TRBV15 and TRBJ2-1; TRBD2 matches 8 bases. Germline V gene lookup returns CDR1 LNHNV and CDR2 YYDKDF (reference sequence). After removal of 3 bases from V and 10 bases from J, the junction contained 8 bases not matched to a gene. This CDR3 has 14 residues. The CDR3 protein is CATSSNSGTREQFF. The CDR3 coding sequence is TGTGCCACCAGCAGTAACTCCGGGACTAGAGAGCAGTTCTTC.

The chain has TRBV5-4 and TRBJ2-2; a weak D match, TRBD2 (6 bases). V was shortened by 0 bases and J by 7 bases, with 10 bases between the two germline ends. This CDR3 has 14 residues. Germline V lookup: CDR1 SGHNT, CDR2 YYREEE (reference sequence). CDR3 sequence reads: CASSLAGGVGELFF. CDR3 bases: TGTGCCAGCAGCTTGGCGGGCGGGGTCGGGGAGCTGTTTTTT.

The rearrangement joins TRBV7-8 to TRBJ1-1; D is perhaps TRBD1 (6 bases). The CDR3 consists of 12 residues. V gave up 5 bases and J gave up 9 bases, with 13 bases separating them. CDR1 SGHVS and CDR2 FQNEAQ come from the germline V gene. Here the CDR3 DNA reads TGTGCCAGCAGCCAAGGGGGGGGAAAAGCTTTCTTT. Residues: CASSQGGGKAFF.

This clone occurred once. V usage is TRBV19 and J usage is TRBJ1-5; TRBD1 matches 7 bases. The CDR3 has 14 amino acids. Germline trimming cut 6 bases from V and 6 bases from J; bases unmatched to any gene: 8. The V gene's germline CDR1 is LNHDA and CDR2 SQIVND (reference sequence). CDR3 coding DNA: TGTGCCAGTAGCCGTACAGGGGACCGTCAGCCCCAGCATTTT. Protein: CASSRTGDRQPQHF.

In regard to this clone: A read error may account for a junction end that differs from germline. This chain uses TRBV7-7 with TRBJ2-2; a weak D match, TRBD1 (8 bases). This CDR3 comprises 16 residues. The germline gives CDR1 SSHAT, CDR2 FNYEAQ (reference sequence). CDR3 in amino acids: CASSLGGTGDTGELFF. The CDR3 nucleotides read TGTGCTAGCAGCTTGGGAGGGACAGGCGATACCGGGGAGCTGTTTTTT.

The rearrangement uses TRBV4-1 and TRBJ2-7; 9 bases map to TRBD2. CDR3 length equals 17 residues. CDR1 and CDR2 from the germline V gene are MGHRA and YSYEKL. V lost 1 base, J lost 3 bases, and 10 bases stayed unmatched. CDR3 region: CASSQAPGGRAVYEQYF. CDR3 coding DNA: TGCGCCAGCAGCCAAGCCCCGGGCGGGAGGGCCGTCTACGAGCAGTACTTC.

This clone was detected a few times. The CDR3: CASSTGLAGGHGETQYF. CDR3 DNA: TGTGCCAGTAGTACGGGACTAGCGGGTGGACATGGAGAGACCCAGTACTTC. V usage is TRBV19 and J usage is TRBJ2-5; 12 nucleotides align to TRBD2. Germline V gene data show CDR1 as LNHDA and CDR2 as SQIVND (reference sequence). CDR3 size: 17 residues. With V trimmed by 4 bases and J by 4 bases, 10 bases remained unmatched. The full variable domain, completed using reference TRBV19 and TRBJ2-5, is DGGITQSPKYLFRKEGQNVTLSCEQNLNHDAMYWYRQDPGQGLRLIYYSQIVNDFQKGDIAEGYSVSREKKESFPLTVTSAQKNPTAFYLCASSTGLAGGHGETQYFGPGTRLLVL.